Given below is one TCR beta chain in context. The antigen remains undetermined. These data originate in a study of cytomegalovirus exposure and HLA in healthy donors. Findings of the study overall: About 87% or about 30% of the time was how often most TCR beta V segments were productive, according to an earlier analysis.

A multiplex PCR was run with 60 Vbeta primers and 13 Jbeta primers. The assay was immunoSEQ multiplex PCR, and TCRdb's table has in-frame clones only and misses some. The sample shows roughly 140,000 clones, approximately 79% of them seen only once. Trimming took off 8 bases at V and 0 bases at J, with 14 bases between the two ends. There are 14 residues in the CDR3. Germline assignment: CDR1 MNHNY and CDR2 SVGAGI (reference sequence). The TCR sequence derives from a male donor in good health and CMV-seronegative. This rearrangement joins TRBV6-6 to TRBJ2-7; D perhaps matches TRBD1 (5 bases). The sample was PBMCs. CDR3: CASRPDRNSYEQYF. CDR3 sequence (DNA): TGTGCCAGCCGACCCGACAGAAACTCCTACGAGCAGTACTTC.